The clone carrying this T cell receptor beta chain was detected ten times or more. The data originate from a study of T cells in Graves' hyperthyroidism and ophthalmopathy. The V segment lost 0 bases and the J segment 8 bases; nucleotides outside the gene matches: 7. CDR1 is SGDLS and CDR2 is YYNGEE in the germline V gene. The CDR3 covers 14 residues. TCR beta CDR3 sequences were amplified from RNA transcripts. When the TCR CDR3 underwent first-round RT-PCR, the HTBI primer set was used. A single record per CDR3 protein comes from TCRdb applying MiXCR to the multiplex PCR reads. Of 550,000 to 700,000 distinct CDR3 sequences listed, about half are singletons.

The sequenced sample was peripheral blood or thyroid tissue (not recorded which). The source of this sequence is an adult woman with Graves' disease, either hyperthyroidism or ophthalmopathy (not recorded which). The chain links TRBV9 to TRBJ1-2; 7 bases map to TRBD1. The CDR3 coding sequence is TGTGCCAGCAGCGTAGACGGGACAGAGATAGGCTACACCTTC. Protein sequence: CASSVDGTEIGYTF.